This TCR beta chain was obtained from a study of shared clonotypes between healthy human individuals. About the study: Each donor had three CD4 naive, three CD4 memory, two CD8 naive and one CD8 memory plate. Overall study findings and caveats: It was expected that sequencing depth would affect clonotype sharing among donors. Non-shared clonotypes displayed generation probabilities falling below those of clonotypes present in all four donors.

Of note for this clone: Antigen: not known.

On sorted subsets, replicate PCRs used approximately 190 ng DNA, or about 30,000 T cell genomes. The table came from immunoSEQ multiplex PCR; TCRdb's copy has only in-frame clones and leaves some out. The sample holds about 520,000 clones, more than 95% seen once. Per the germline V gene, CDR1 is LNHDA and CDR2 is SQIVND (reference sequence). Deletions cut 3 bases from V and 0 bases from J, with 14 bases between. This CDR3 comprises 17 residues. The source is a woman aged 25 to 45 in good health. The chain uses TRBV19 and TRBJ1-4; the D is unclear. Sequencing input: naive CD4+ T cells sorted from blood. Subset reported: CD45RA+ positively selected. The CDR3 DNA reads TGTGCCAGTAGTATCGTTGGCGCCGGAGCAACTAATGAAAAACTGTTTTTT. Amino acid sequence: CASSIVGAGATNEKLFF.